This TCR beta chain stems from a study of shared clonotypes between healthy human individuals. The CDR3 length is 16 residues. Germline values: CDR1 SGHDN, CDR2 FVKESK. Trimming stripped 2 bases from V and 1 base from J, with 14 bases between. Terminally differentiated effector memory CD45RA+ cells were excluded by CCR7 positive selection of CD45RO-negative cells. This clone is a singleton in its sample. The sorted-subset replicate PCRs were given around 200 ng DNA, which is 27,000 or so T cell genomes. Some clones are missing from TCRdb's copy, which holds only in-frame ones; the method was immunoSEQ multiplex PCR. The sample contains hundreds of thousands of clones, roughly 96% of which appear only once.

The TCR originated in a man aged 25-40 years in good health. The gene calls are TRBV14 and TRBJ1-2; unclear D gene. The sequencing input was naive CD8+ T cells sorted from blood. CDR3 DNA: TGTGCCAGCAGCCAAAAGCCCCTTGAGGGTAACTATGGCTACACCTTC. This codes for CASSQKPLEGNYGYTF.